Below, 4 T cell receptor beta chains from the same sample are listed, as sequenced in a study of shared clonotypes between healthy human individuals. Sequencing was performed with immunoSEQ multiplex PCR; in TCRdb, only in-frame clones are kept and a portion is missing. The sample has 2 million to 2.5 million clones, around 90% seen once. The sequenced sample consisted of naive CD4+ T cells from PBMCs. The subset was: CD45RA+ positively selected. Receptors were obtained from a man between 18 and 35 years old in good health. Some clones in this sample may be carry-over from other donors' samples.

This chain links TRBV7-9 with TRBJ2-1; D gene ambiguous. CDR1 and CDR2 (germline): SEHNR, FQNEAQ (reference sequence). The CDR3 sequence is 16 residues long. Trimming removed 5 bases from V and 5 bases from J, with 19 bases in between. CDR3: CASSPYVGEIHNEQFF. CDR3 DNA: TGTGCCAGCAGCCCCTACGTGGGCGAGATCCACAATGAGCAGTTCTTC.

The chain uses TRBV7-2 and TRBJ2-7; TRBD2 aligns across 8 bases. The CDR3 has 15 amino acids. V shed 5 bases and J 3 bases; nucleotides not matched to a gene: 9. Germline lookup yields CDR1 SGHTA and CDR2 FQGNSA. CDR3 in amino acids: CASSLTGGAGYEQYF. CDR3 nucleotides: TGTGCCAGCAGCCTTACCGGGGGGGCCGGCTACGAGCAGTACTTC.

The V gene is TRBV7-2, the J gene TRBJ2-2; perhaps TRBD2 as D (6 bases). Trimming shortened V by 10 bases and J by 4 bases, and 19 bases separated the two germline ends. The CDR3 spans 15 residues. The germline CDR1 and CDR2 sequences are SGHTA and FQGNSA. Here the CDR3 reads CAIRGVGRGTGELFF. CDR3 DNA: TGTGCCATAAGGGGAGTGGGGCGGGGCACCGGGGAGCTGTTTTTT.

This sequence joins TRBV19 and TRBJ1-2, with D maybe TRBD1 (5 bases). Per the germline V gene, CDR1 is LNHDA and CDR2 is SQIVND (reference sequence). V gave up 5 bases and J gave up 3 bases, with 10 bases separating them. The CDR3 loop spans 13 amino acids. The CDR3 bases are TGTGCCAGTAGTGCCAGGGTGGACTATGGCTACACCTTC. Protein: CASSARVDYGYTF.